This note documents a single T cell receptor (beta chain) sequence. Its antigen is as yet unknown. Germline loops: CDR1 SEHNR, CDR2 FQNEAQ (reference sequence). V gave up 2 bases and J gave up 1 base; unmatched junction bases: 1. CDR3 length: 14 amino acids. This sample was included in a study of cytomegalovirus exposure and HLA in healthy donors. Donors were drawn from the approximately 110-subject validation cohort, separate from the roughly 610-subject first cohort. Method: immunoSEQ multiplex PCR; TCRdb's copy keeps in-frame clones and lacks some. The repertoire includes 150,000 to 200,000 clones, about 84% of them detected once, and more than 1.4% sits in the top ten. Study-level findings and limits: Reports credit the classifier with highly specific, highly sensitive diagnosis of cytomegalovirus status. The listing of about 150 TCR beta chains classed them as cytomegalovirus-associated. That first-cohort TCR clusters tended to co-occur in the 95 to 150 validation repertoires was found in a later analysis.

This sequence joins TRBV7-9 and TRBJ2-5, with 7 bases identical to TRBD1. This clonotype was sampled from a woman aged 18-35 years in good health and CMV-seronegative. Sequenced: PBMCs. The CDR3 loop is CASSLTGAQETQYF. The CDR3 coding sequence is TGTGCCAGCAGCTTAACAGGGGCCCAAGAGACCCAGTACTTC.